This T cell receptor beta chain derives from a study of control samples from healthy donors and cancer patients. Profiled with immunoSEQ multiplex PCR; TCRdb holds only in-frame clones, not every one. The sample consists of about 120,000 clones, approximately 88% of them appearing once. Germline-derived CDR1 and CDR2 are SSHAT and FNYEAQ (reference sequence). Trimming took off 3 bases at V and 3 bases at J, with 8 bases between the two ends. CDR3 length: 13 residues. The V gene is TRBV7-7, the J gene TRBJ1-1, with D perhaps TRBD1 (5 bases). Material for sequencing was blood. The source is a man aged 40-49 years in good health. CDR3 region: CASSLGLYTEAFF. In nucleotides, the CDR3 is TGTGCCAGCAGCTTGGGACTGTACACTGAAGCTTTCTTT.